A selection of T cell receptor beta chains follows, all from one sample in a study of blood T cell repertoires in COVID-19. Method: immunoSEQ multiplex PCR; TCRdb's copy keeps in-frame clones and lacks some. Among around 120,000 clones listed, 75% to 90% were seen once. Specimen: peripheral blood. The receptors derive from a woman in her 70s with acute or convalescent COVID-19. Each CDR3 is given with its conserved first and last residue. The D gene is left open where the match is weak. Part of the rows lack a size; the others show once, few, many or a class for expanded clones.

>TRBV19|TRBJ2-2|once|TRBD1
TGTGCCAGTAGTATTTTGGACAGGGCGAACACCGGGGAGCTGTTTTTT
CASSILDRANTGELFF
>TRBV30|TRBJ2-1|-|-
TGTGCCTGGTTAACGGGGGAATTGGGTGAGCAGTTCTTC
CAWLTGELGEQFF
>TRBV6-6|TRBJ1-2|once|TRBD1
TGTGCCAGCAGTTACTCGAGACAGGGACATAACTATGGCTACACCTTC
CASSYSRQGHNYGYTF
>TRBV27|TRBJ2-5|once|TRBD1
TGTGCCAGCAGTTTCCGGGACAGGGGAACCCAGTACTTC
CASSFRDRGTQYF
>TRBV20-1|TRBJ2-1|-|TRBD2
TGCAGTGCTAGTGCAGCGGGGGGTTACAATGAGCAGTTCTTC
CSASAAGGYNEQFF
>TRBV6-4|TRBJ1-5|-|-
TGTGCCAGCAGTGACTCGAGCTCCGGAGATAGCAATCAGCCCCAGCATTTT
CASSDSSSGDSNQPQHF
>TRBV15|TRBJ1-6|-|TRBD1
TGTGCCACCAGCAGGGGGACAGGTGGTAGAGTCCGTAATTCACCCCTCCACTTT
CATSRGTGGRVRNSPLHF
>TRBV19|TRBJ2-3|-|TRBD2
TGTGCCAGTAGCTCACTAGCGGGGGTGACAGATACGCAGTATTTT
CASSSLAGVTDTQYF
>TRBV2|TRBJ1-5|-|TRBD1
TGTGCCAGCAGAACCGGGACAGCGGGCAATCAGCCCCAGCATTTT
CASRTGTAGNQPQHF
>TRBV6-5|TRBJ1-2|once|-
TGTGCCAGCGGACAGAGTGATGGCTACACCTTC
CASGQSDGYTF
>TRBV5-4|TRBJ1-1|-|TRBD1
TGTGCCAGCAGGTTACAGGGGGCGAGGGGTGAAGCTTTCTTT
CASRLQGARGEAFF
>TRBV4-1|TRBJ2-7|-|-
TGCGCCAGCAGCCATTCCCCCCGAACAGATATGAAACAGTACTTC
CASSHSPRTDMKQYF
>TRBV3-1/TRBV3-2|TRBJ2-7|-|TRBD1
TGTGCCAGCAGCCCGCAGGGGGCCAGCTCCTACGAGCAGTACTTC
CASSPQGASSYEQYF
>TRBV21-1|TRBJ2-1|-|-
TGTGCCAGCAGCCCACACTCGAGCGGGGGGGCCTCGGCGGGCTCAAATGAGCAGTTCTTC
CASSPHSSGGASAGSNEQFF
>TRBV6-5|TRBJ1-2|-|-
TGTGCCAGCAGTTACTCGTCCAGACAGTATGGCTACACCTTC
CASSYSSRQYGYTF
>TRBV5-4|TRBJ2-3|-|TRBD2
TGTGCCAGCAGCTTGTTAGCGGGGGGCACAGATACGCAGTATTTT
CASSLLAGGTDTQYF
>TRBV30|TRBJ1-6|few|-
TGTGCCTGGAGTAACGGTGGGAGCCGAAATTCACCCCTCCACTTT
CAWSNGGSRNSPLHF
>TRBV5-4|TRBJ2-7|-|TRBD2
TGTGCCAGCAGCTTGGGGCAGGGACTATCCTACGAGCAGTACTTC
CASSLGQGLSYEQYF
>TRBV5-1|TRBJ1-1|-|-
TGCGCCAGCAGCTGGGGACAATGGAACACTGAAGCTTTCTTT
CASSWGQWNTEAFF
>TRBV18|TRBJ1-1|once|-
TGTGCCAGCTCACTCGGAGGTCAGGTGAACACTGAAGCTTTCTTT
CASSLGGQVNTEAFF
>TRBV11-3|TRBJ2-1|-|TRBD2
TGTGCCAGCAGCTTCGAGACTAGCGGGGAGGCTACCTCCTACAATGAGCAGTTCTTC
CASSFETSGEATSYNEQFF
>TRBV3-1/TRBV3-2|TRBJ1-6|-|-
TGTGCCAGCGCCGGGGGGGTTAATTCACCCCTCCACTTT
CASAGGVNSPLHF
>TRBV29-1|TRBJ1-4|few|-
TGCAGCGCGACCCGACGGGATAATGAAAAACTGTTTTTT
CSATRRDNEKLFF
>TRBV28|TRBJ1-3|-|TRBD1
TGTGCCAGCAAGGGACAGGGTGATGGAAACACCATATATTTT
CASKGQGDGNTIYF
>TRBV28|TRBJ1-6|-|-
TGTGCCAGCAGGGCTGGCTATAATTCACCCCTCCACTTT
CASRAGYNSPLHF
>TRBV4-1|TRBJ1-2|-|-
TGCGCCAGCAGCCAAGATAGCTGGGGGCTACGGGGCTACACCTTC
CASSQDSWGLRGYTF
>TRBV27|TRBJ2-3|-|TRBD2
TGTGCCAGCAGCCCCTCTGGCGGGGGGGCCACGCAGTATTTT
CASSPSGGGATQYF
>TRBV7-9|TRBJ2-5|once|TRBD2
TGTGCCAGCAGCTTCTTGATAGCGGGGTCCCAAGAGACCCAGTACTTC
CASSFLIAGSQETQYF
>TRBV6-2/TRBV6-3|TRBJ2-5|-|-
TGTGCCAGCAGTTCCCCGGCAGGGGTGGAGACCCAGTACTTC
CASSSPAGVETQYF
>TRBV5-8|TRBJ1-4|few|TRBD1
TGTGCCAGCATCTGGGACAGGGGGCCGGTCGGCCCTAATGAAAAACTGTTTTTT
CASIWDRGPVGPNEKLFF
>TRBV7-3|TRBJ2-7|-|TRBD2
TGTGCCAGCAGCCAGACGGGGGGGCCCGAGCAGTACTTC
CASSQTGGPEQYF
>TRBV19|TRBJ2-5|-|-
TGTGCCAGTAGTATAGTTCTAGGGGGAGAGACCCAGTACTTC
CASSIVLGGETQYF
>TRBV6-2/TRBV6-3|TRBJ1-1|-|TRBD1
TGTGCCAGCAGTGACAGGGGGAACACTGAAGCTTTCTTT
CASSDRGNTEAFF
>TRBV7-9|TRBJ2-7|-|TRBD2
TGTGCCAGCAGCTTAGAACTAGCGGGGCCAACCTACGAGCAGTACTTC
CASSLELAGPTYEQYF
>TRBV30|TRBJ1-1|-|-
TGTGCCTGGGCGGGAATGAACACTGAAGCTTTCTTT
CAWAGMNTEAFF
>TRBV3-1/TRBV3-2|TRBJ2-5|once|TRBD1
TGTGCCAGCAGCCAAGGTAACAGGGGTAGAGAGACCCAGTACTTC
CASSQGNRGRETQYF
>TRBV2|TRBJ1-2|-|TRBD1
TGTGCCAGCAGTGAAGCGGGACAGTATTATGGCTACACCTTC
CASSEAGQYYGYTF
>TRBV6-5|TRBJ1-2|-|-
TGTGCCAGCAGCCCCGACAGGTATGGCTACACCTTC
CASSPDRYGYTF
>TRBV19|TRBJ1-6|-|TRBD1
TGTGCCAGTAGGGACAGGTATAATTCACCCCTCCACTTT
CASRDRYNSPLHF
>TRBV7-6|TRBJ1-1|-|-
TGTGCCAGCAGCTCCCAGCCGGGACTTGACACTGAAGCTTTCTTT
CASSSQPGLDTEAFF
>TRBV19|TRBJ2-5|once|-
TGTGCCAGTAGACGACAGCGCCAAGAGACCCAGTACTTC
CASRRQRQETQYF
>TRBV4-1|TRBJ1-2|-|-
TGCGCCAGCAGCCCCACGGGGGGCTATGGCTACACCTTC
CASSPTGGYGYTF
>TRBV28|TRBJ2-7|-|-
TGTGCCACAGGCGAGCAGTACTTC
CATGEQYF
>TRBV5-4|TRBJ2-7|-|TRBD1
TGTGCCAGCAGCCCAGGGACAGGCGCTTCCTACGAGCAGTACTTC
CASSPGTGASYEQYF
>TRBV6-5|TRBJ1-3|few|-
TGTGCCACCAGAAGCGGGACGTCTGGAAACACCATATATTTT
CATRSGTSGNTIYF
>TRBV5-1|TRBJ1-6|-|TRBD1
TGCGCCAGCACTCTGGGACAGGGAAATAATTCACCCCTCCACTTT
CASTLGQGNNSPLHF
>TRBV25-1|TRBJ1-1|-|-
TGTGCCAGCAGCGGGGGTGTAGGGAGGGTCGCTGAAGCTTTCTTT
CASSGGVGRVAEAFF
>TRBV29-1|TRBJ2-2|-|TRBD1
TGCAGCGTGCCCGGACAGGGGAGGACCGGGGAGCTGTTTTTT
CSVPGQGRTGELFF
>TRBV12-5|TRBJ1-1|-|-
TGTGCTAGTGGTTTGACCCCGATGAGTATTGAAGCTTTCTTT
CASGLTPMSIEAFF
>TRBV27|TRBJ1-1|-|TRBD1
TGTGCCAGCAGTTTAGGATTTGGGACAGGGAACACTGAAGCTTTCTTT
CASSLGFGTGNTEAFF
>TRBV11-2|TRBJ1-3|-|-
TGTGCCAGCACCCCCTGGGGAGACGGAAACACCATATATTTT
CASTPWGDGNTIYF
>TRBV3-1/TRBV3-2|TRBJ1-4|-|-
TGTGCCAGCACGGCGGGAGACAGAAGTGAAAAACTGTTTTTT
CASTAGDRSEKLFF
>TRBV5-6|TRBJ2-7|-|TRBD2
TGTGCCAGCAGCTACCCCGGGGGGACCTCCTACGAGCAGTACTTC
CASSYPGGTSYEQYF